This TCR beta chain was found in a study of blood T cell repertoires in COVID-19. Study-wide context: The analysed material was cDNA or gDNA that came from T cells, B-cell-depleted T cells, or PBMCs.

As processed by the authors: Nucleated cell counts were estimated from reference gene primer amplification. Measured with immunoSEQ multiplex PCR; TCRdb has only the in-frame clones, and not every one. The DNA gave D and trimming, while V, J and clone size come from that table. The sample includes 130,000 to 150,000 clones, 75% to 90% of them seen just once. The germline V gene has CDR1 SGHVS and CDR2 FQNEAQ. This CDR3 region has 15 residues. The V and J ends lost 4 bases and 8 bases respectively, with 15 bases between them. The genes are TRBV7-8 and TRBJ1-6, with TRBD1 as a possible D gene (6 bases). This TCR was sampled from a human donor in a cohort sampled during active COVID-19. Material for sequencing was peripheral blood. In DNA, the CDR3 is TGTGCCAGCAGCTCATCCGGGACACTACATTCACCCCTCCACTTT. Protein product: CASSSSGTLHSPLHF.